A single T cell receptor (beta chain) is shown here with its context. TCRdb recomputed calls from the RT-PCR reads with MiXCR, one row per CDR3 protein. Among 150,000 to 200,000 distinct CDR3 sequences, around a tenth were seen once, and the ten largest hold approximately 10%. The data derive from a study of response to subunit inactivated influenza vaccine. This TCR was sampled from a man between 45 and 60 years old who received an inactivated influenza vaccine. The sample was non-naive T cells sorted from PBMCs, taken on the day of vaccination.

The CDR3 DNA follows: TGTGCCAGCAGCCCCTATAGCACAGATACGCAGTATTTT. This codes for CASSPYSTDTQYF. This chain joins TRBV9 and TRBJ2-3; D unresolved. V gave up 4 bases and J gave up 0 bases, with 6 bases separating them. The CDR3 runs 13 residues. Germline V CDR1 and CDR2: SGDLS, YYNGEE.